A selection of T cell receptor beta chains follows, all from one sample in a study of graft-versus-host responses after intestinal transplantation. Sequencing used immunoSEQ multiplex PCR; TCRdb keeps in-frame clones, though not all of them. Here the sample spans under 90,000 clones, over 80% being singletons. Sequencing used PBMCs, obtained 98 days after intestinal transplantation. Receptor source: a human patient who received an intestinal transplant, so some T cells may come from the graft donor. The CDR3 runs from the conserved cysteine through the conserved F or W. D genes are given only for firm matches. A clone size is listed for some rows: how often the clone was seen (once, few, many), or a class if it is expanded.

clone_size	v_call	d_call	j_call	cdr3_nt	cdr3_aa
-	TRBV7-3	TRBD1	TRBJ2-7	TGTGCCAGCAGCCTGGGACAGGGAAAGGCGCAGTACTTC	CASSLGQGKAQYF
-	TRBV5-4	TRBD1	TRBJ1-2	TGTGCCAGCAGCTTGGCGGGACAGGGGGGGGCGGATGGCTACACCTTC	CASSLAGQGGADGYTF
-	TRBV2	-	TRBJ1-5	TGTGCCAGCAGTGAGAGGGCCAGGGGACGGAGCAATCAGCCCCAGCATTTT	CASSERARGRSNQPQHF
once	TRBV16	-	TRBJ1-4	TGTGCCAGCAGCCAAATGGGCCTTGGTGAAAAACTGTTTTTT	CASSQMGLGEKLFF
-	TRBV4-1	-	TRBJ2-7	TGCGCCAGCAGCCAAGGTGGGGGTCCGTACGAGCAGTACTTC	CASSQGGGPYEQYF
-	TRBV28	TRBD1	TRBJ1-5	TGTGCCAGCACCCCCAGGGTAAGGACAGGTAAAGTTAGCAATCAGCCCCAGCATTTT	CASTPRVRTGKVSNQPQHF
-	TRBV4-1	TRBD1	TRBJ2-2	TGCGCCAGCAGCCAAGTGTGGGGACAGGGTCCCGGGGAGCTGTTTTTT	CASSQVWGQGPGELFF
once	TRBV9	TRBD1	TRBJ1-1	TGTGCCAGCAGCGTAGCGAGGACAGGGGGCGCGAGCACTGAAGCTTTCTTT	CASSVARTGGASTEAFF
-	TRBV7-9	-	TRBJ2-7	TGTGCCAGCAGCTTAGGAGACCACGAGCAGTACTTC	CASSLGDHEQYF
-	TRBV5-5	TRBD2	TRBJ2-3	TGTGCCAGCAGCTTGCTAGCGGGGGGGACAGATACGCAGTATTTT	CASSLLAGGTDTQYF
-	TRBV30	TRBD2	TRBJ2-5	TGTGCCTGGACTAGCGGGAGGCCCAAAGAGACCCAGTACTTC	CAWTSGRPKETQYF
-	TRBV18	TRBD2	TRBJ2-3	TGTGCCAGCTCACGACTGTCGGGACTAGCGGGAGCAGATACGCAGTATTTT	CASSRLSGLAGADTQYF
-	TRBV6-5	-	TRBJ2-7	TGTGCCAGCAGTTACTCGAAGGACAGCCACGAGCAGTACTTC	CASSYSKDSHEQYF
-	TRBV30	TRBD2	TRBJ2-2	TGTGCCTGGAGTAAAACTAGCGGAGCGAACACCGGGGAGCTGTTTTTT	CAWSKTSGANTGELFF
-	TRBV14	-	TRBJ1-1	TGTGCCAGCAGCCAAGGGGCCCGGCTTAACACTGAAGCTTTCTTT	CASSQGARLNTEAFF
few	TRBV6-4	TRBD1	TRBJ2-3	TGTGCCAGCAGTGACGGACAGGGGGCAGATACGCAGTATTTT	CASSDGQGADTQYF
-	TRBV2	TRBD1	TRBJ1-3	TGTGCCAGCGGACGCCTGAACCGGGACAGGGGGCTCTCTGGAAACACCATATATTTT	CASGRLNRDRGLSGNTIYF
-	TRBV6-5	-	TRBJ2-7	TGTGCCAGCATTAACCAGCAGTACTTC	CASINQQYF
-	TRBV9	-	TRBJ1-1	TGTGCCAGCAGCGAAGAGGGGTCAAATACTGAAGCTTTCTTT	CASSEEGSNTEAFF
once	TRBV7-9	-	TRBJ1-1	TGTGCCAGCAGCTTAGCCCAACAACCCGAAGCTTTCTTT	CASSLAQQPEAFF
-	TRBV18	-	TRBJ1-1	TGTGCCAGCTCACCACAATTGGGACTGAACACTGAAGCTTTCTTT	CASSPQLGLNTEAFF
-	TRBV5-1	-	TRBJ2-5	TGCGCCAGCAGCCCCGCTGGAGCCAGAGAGACCCAGTACTTC	CASSPAGARETQYF
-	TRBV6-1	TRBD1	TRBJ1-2	TGTGCCAGCAGTGGGACAGGGGGCTATGGCTACACCTTC	CASSGTGGYGYTF
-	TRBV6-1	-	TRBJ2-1	TGTGCCAGCAGTGAATCGGACAGGGAGGGCTACAATGAGCAGTTCTTC	CASSESDREGYNEQFF
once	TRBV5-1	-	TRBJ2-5	TGCGCCAGCAGTTCGGACTCCCCAGGCCCCGCACAAGAGACCCAGTACTTC	CASSSDSPGPAQETQYF
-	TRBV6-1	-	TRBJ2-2	TGTGCCAGCAGTGAAGATAGGGGAAACACCGGGGAGCTGTTTTTT	CASSEDRGNTGELFF
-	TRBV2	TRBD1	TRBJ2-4	TGTGCCAGCAGTTGGGGGACAGGGTCGGGGGTGCTAGCCAAAAACATTCAGTACTTC	CASSWGTGSGVLAKNIQYF
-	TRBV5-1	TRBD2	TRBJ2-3	TGCGCCAGCAGCTTGTCCTCTAGCGGGGGATCCACAGATACGCAGTATTTT	CASSLSSSGGSTDTQYF
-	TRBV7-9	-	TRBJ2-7	TGTGCCAGCAGCTTAAGGGGTACCTACGAGCAGTACTTC	CASSLRGTYEQYF
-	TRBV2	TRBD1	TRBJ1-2	TGTGCCGGGCGACAGGGGGCGCCGGGCTACACCTTC	CAGRQGAPGYTF
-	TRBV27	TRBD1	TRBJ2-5	TGTGCCAGCAGCCCCCTTGGGGACAGGTTGTGGGTGTCCCAGTACTTC	CASSPLGDRLWVSQYF
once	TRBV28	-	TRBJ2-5	TGTGCCAGCAGTTTTGGCGGAGAAGAGACCCAGTACTTC	CASSFGGEETQYF
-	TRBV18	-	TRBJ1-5	TGTGCCAGCTCACCAAAGAACGCAGGGGCGCCCGGTCAGCCCCAGCATTTT	CASSPKNAGAPGQPQHF
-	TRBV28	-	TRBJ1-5	TGTGCCAGCAGTTCAGGGAGTCAGCCCCAGCATTTT	CASSSGSQPQHF
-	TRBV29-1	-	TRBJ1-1	TGCAGCGTTGAAGGGGTGGAGACAAAAACTGAAGCTTTCTTT	CSVEGVETKTEAFF
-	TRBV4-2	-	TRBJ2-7	TGTGCCAGCAGCCAAGGAGATAGCGGTTCCTACGAGCAGTACTTC	CASSQGDSGSYEQYF
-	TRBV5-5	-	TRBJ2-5	TGTGCCAGCAGCTTATGGCGAGGAGAGACCCAGTACTTC	CASSLWRGETQYF
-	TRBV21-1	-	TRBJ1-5	TGTGCCAGCAGCAAAGGGAAAGGGGTGGAAGGCAATCAGCCCCAGCATTTT	CASSKGKGVEGNQPQHF
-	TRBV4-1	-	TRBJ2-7	TGCGCCAGCAGCCAAATAACTAGGACGCCATACGAGCAGTACTTC	CASSQITRTPYEQYF
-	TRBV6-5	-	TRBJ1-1	TGTGCCAGCAGTTACTCAGGAGAGGGCACTGAAGCTTTCTTT	CASSYSGEGTEAFF
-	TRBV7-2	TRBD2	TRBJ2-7	TGTGCCAGCACCAAGGACCCTCTAGCGGGAGGGCCTTGGGACTACGAGCAGTACTTC	CASTKDPLAGGPWDYEQYF
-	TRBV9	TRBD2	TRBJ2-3	TGTGCCAGCAGCGGATTTGGAACTAGCGGGAGGGCCGGGAACACAGATACGCAGTATTTT	CASSGFGTSGRAGNTDTQYF
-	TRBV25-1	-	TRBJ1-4	TGTGCCAGCAGTGAAGATATAGGAGCAGATAATGAAAAACTGTTTTTT	CASSEDIGADNEKLFF
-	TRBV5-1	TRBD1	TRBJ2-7	TGCGCCAGCAGCACGGGACAGGGACTGGAGCAGTACTTC	CASSTGQGLEQYF
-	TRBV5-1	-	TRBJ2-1	TGCGCCAGCAGCTTGGCCGGGTACGTTATCGAACACAATGAGCAGTTCTTC	CASSLAGYVIEHNEQFF
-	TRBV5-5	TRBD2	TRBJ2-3	TGTGCCAGCAGCTCCGGACTAGCGGGTGGGTCGATCACAGATACGCAGTATTTT	CASSSGLAGGSITDTQYF
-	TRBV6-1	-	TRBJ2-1	TGTGCCAGCGAGAATGTGTTCTCCTACAATGAGCAGTTCTTC	CASENVFSYNEQFF
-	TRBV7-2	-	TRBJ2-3	TGTGCCAGCAGCTTCCCAGGGGAAGATACGCAGTATTTT	CASSFPGEDTQYF
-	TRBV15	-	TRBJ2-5	TGTGCCACCAGGGAAGGGTCGGGCGAGACCCAGTACTTC	CATREGSGETQYF
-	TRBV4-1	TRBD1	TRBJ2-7	TGCGCCAGCAGCCAAGCGGCAGGGGGCGAGCAGTACTTC	CASSQAAGGEQYF
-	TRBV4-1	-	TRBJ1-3	TGCGCCAGCAGCCAAGGTAGCGGCAGGGAATACGGAAACACCATATATTTT	CASSQGSGREYGNTIYF
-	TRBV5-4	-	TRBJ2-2	TGTGCCAGCAGCTTGGCGAAGCTGAACACCGGGGAGCTGTTTTTT	CASSLAKLNTGELFF